The count of the clone carrying this T cell receptor beta chain is one. This record comes from a study of shared clonotypes between healthy human individuals. For the study at large: Per-donor plates numbered three CD4 naive, three CD4 memory, two CD8 naive and one CD8 memory.

V lost 4 bases and J lost 1, with 8 bases in between. The CDR3 consists of 13 residues. Germline CDR1 SNHLY, CDR2 FYNNEI. Repertoires were generated with immunoSEQ multiplex PCR, while TCRdb's copy carries only in-frame clones and drops some. The profile shows about 980,000 clones, about 80% of them singletons. The gene calls are TRBV2 and TRBJ2-7; D not certain. This TCR derives from a young man in good health. The sequencing input was memory CD4+ T cells sorted from blood. Subset of the sample: CD45RA-negative fraction. CDR3 amino acids: CASSAPESYEQYF. The CDR3 DNA is TGTGCCAGCAGTGCCCCAGAATCCTACGAGCAGTACTTC.